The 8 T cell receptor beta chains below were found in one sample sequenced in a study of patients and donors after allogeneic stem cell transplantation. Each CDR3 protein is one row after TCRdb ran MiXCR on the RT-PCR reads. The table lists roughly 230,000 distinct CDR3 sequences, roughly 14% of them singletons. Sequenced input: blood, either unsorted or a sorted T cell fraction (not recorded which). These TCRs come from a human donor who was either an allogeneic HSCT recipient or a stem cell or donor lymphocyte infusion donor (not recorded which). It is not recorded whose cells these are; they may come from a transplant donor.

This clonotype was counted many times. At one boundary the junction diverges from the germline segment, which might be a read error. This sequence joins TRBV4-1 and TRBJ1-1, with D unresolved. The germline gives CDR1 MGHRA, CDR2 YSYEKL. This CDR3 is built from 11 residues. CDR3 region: CASSRDTKAFF. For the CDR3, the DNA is TGCGCCAGCAGCCGAGACACCAAAGCCTTCTTT.

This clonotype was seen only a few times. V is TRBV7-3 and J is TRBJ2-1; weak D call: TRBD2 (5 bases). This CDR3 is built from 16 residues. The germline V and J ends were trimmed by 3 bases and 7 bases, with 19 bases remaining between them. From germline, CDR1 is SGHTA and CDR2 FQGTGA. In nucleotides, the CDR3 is TGTGCCAGCAGCTTTCACCCGGACTCAAAAGAGAATGAGCAGTTCTTC. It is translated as CASSFHPDSKENEQFF.

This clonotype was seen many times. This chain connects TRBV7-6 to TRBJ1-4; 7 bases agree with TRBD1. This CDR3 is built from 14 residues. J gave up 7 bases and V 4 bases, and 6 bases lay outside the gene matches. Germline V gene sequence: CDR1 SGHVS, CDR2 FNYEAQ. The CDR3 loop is CASSSRQGVEKLFF. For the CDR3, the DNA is TGTGCCAGCAGCTCCCGACAGGGAGTTGAAAAACTGTTTTTT.

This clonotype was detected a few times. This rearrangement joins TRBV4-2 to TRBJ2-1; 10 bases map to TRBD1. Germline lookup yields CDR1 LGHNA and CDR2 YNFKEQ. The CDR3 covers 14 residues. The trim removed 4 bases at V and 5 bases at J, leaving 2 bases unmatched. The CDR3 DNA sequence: TGTGCCAGCAGCCGTGGGACAGGGGACAATGAGCAGTTCTTC. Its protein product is CASSRGTGDNEQFF.

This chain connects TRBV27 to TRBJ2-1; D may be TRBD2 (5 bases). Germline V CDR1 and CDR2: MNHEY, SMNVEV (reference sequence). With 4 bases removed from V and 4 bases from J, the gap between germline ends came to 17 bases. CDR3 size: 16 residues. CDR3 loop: CASSSEAGGRYNEQFF. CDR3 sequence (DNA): TGTGCCAGCAGTTCGGAAGCAGGAGGACGTTACAATGAGCAGTTCTTC.

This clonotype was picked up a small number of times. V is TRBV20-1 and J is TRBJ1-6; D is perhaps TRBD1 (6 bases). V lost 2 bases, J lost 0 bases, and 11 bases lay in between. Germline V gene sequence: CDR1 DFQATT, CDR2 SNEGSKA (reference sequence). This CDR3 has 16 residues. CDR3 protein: CSARLGGSSYNSPLHF. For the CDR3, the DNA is TGCAGTGCTAGACTAGGGGGGAGCTCCTATAATTCACCCCTCCACTTT.

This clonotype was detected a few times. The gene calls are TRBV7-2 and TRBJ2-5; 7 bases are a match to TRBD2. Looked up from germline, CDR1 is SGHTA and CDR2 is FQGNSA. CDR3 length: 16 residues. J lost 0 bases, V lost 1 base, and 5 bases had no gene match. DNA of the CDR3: TGTGCCAGCAGCTTAGAAAGCGGGGCGTACCAAGAGACCCAGTACTTC. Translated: CASSLESGAYQETQYF.

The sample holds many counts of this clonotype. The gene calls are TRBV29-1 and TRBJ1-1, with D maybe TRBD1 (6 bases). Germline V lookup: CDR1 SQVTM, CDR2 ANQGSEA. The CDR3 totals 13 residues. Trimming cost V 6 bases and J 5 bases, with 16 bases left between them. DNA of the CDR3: TGCAGCGTAGGACCGGACAGTTATACTGAAGCTTTCTTT. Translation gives CSVGPDSYTEAFF.